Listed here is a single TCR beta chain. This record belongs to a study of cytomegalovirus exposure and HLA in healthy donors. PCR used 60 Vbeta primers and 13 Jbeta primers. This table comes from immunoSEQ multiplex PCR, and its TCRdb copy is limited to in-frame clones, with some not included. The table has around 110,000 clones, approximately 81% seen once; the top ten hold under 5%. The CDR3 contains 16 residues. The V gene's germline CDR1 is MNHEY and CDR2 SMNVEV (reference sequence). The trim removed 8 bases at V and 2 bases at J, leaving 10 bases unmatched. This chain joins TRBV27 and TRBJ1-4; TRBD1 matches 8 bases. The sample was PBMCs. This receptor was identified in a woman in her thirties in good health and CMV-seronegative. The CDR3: CASPRDRPRTNEKLFF. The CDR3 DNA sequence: TGTGCCAGCCCCCGGGACAGGCCTCGGACTAATGAAAAACTGTTTTTT. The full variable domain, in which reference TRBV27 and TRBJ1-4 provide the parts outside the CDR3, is EAQVTQNPRYLITVTGKKLTVTCSQNMNHEYMSWYRQDPGLGLRQIYYSMNVEVTDKGDVPEGYKVSRKEKRNFPLILESPSPNQTSLYFCASPRDRPRTNEKLFFGSGTQLSVL.